These 2 T cell receptor beta chains share one sample of origin, sequenced in a study of blood T cells in healthy people across ages. It was with a sample-barcoded 5' primer and a J-beta primer mix that a second PCR of about 6 to 12 cycles was run. A single record per CDR3 protein comes from TCRdb applying MiXCR to the 5' RACE reads. The sample lists about 1.7 million distinct CDR3 sequences, about 30% occurring once. The sequenced sample was blood. The source of these receptors is a woman in her thirties in good health.

This clonotype was seen many times. The chain combines TRBV6-2 or TRBV6-3 with TRBJ2-7, with 7 bases lining up with TRBD1. The germline CDR1 and CDR2 sequences are MNHEY and SVGEGT. The CDR3 length is 16 residues. V lost 0 bases, J lost 2 bases, and 7 bases stayed unmatched. CDR3 sequence reads: CASSYSGTAAPYEQYF. The CDR3 DNA sequence: TGTGCCAGCAGTTACTCGGGGACAGCTGCCCCCTACGAGCAGTACTTC.

This clonotype came up a few times. The chain's CDR3 is CASSISGGPYNEQFF. CDR3 bases: TGTGCCAGCAGCATCTCGGGGGGGCCCTACAATGAGCAGTTCTTC. V gene TRBV7-6 combines with J gene TRBJ2-1, with TRBD2 matching over 8 bases. Germline V gives CDR1 SGHVS, CDR2 FNYEAQ. The junction had 5 bases not matched to a gene; V was cut back by 5 bases and J by 2 bases. This CDR3 region has 15 residues.